The 13 T cell receptor beta chains in this list originate from one sample, sequenced in a study of neoadjuvant nivolumab and ipilimumab in lung cancer. The data were produced by immunoSEQ multiplex PCR, yet TCRdb's version contains in-frame clones alone and is incomplete. The profile shows 7,700 or so clones, about 89% of them singletons. The sequencing here drew on tumor tissue, taken after neoadjuvant nivolumab, alone or with ipilimumab, at or shortly before surgery. Source of these receptors: an adult with non-small cell lung cancer. Some clones in this sample may be carry-over from other donors' samples.

This clone was observed a single time. The chain employs TRBV2 and TRBJ1-2, with 8 bases fitting TRBD1. Looked up from germline, CDR1 is SNHLY and CDR2 is FYNNEI. V lost 2 bases, J lost 7 bases, and 3 bases stayed unmatched. CDR3 length equals 13 residues. The CDR3 DNA reads as TGTGCCAGCAGTGAATCGACAGGGGTTGGCTACACCTTC. Protein sequence: CASSESTGVGYTF. Full variable domain (missing parts from reference TRBV2 and TRBJ1-2): EPEVTQTPSHQVTQMGQEVILRCVPISNHLYFYWYRQILGQKVEFLVSFYNNEISEKSEIFDDQFSVERPDGSNFTLKIRSTKLEDSAMYFCASSESTGVGYTFGSGTRLTVV.

The rearrangement joins TRBV6-1 to TRBJ1-1; no reliable D call. This CDR3 comprises 14 residues. The germline gives CDR1 MNHNS, CDR2 SASEGT. V lost 5 bases and J 3 bases, leaving 13 bases between the germline ends. The DNA of the CDR3 is TGTGCCAGCAGTACCCTATGGAGAGACACTGAAGCTTTCTTT. Amino acid sequence: CASSTLWRDTEAFF.

The chain combines TRBV18 with TRBJ2-5; D is ambiguous. V lost 2 bases and J lost 7, with 14 bases in between. In germline, CDR1 is KGHSH, CDR2 LQKENI. The CDR3 spans 14 residues. In nucleotides, the CDR3 is TGTGCCAGCTCACCAGGTTCAGGCGCCGGGACCCAGTACTTC. It codes for CASSPGSGAGTQYF.

The chain employs TRBV30 and TRBJ2-1; TRBD2 aligns across 11 bases. The CDR3 length is 17 residues. J gave up 7 bases and V 2 bases, and 13 bases lay outside the gene matches. Germline V lookup: CDR1 GTSNPN, CDR2 SVGIG (reference sequence). The chain's CDR3 is CAWSPLLSGRDLNEQFF. Written as DNA, the CDR3 is TGTGCCTGGAGTCCCCTCCTTAGCGGGAGGGATTTGAATGAGCAGTTCTTC.

V gene TRBV30 combines with J gene TRBJ1-5; the match to TRBD1 covers 7 bases. The CDR3 runs to 16 residues. V lost 1 base to trimming and J lost 3 bases; unmatched junction nucleotides: 9. Germline CDR1 GTSNPN, CDR2 SVGIG (reference sequence). The CDR3 DNA reads as TGTGCCTGGAGTGAGCAGACAGGGAGAGTCAATCAGCCCCAGCATTTT. It is translated as CAWSEQTGRVNQPQHF.

As for this clone: At one end, the junction sequence differs from germline, possibly due to a read error. The chain is built from TRBV7-7 and TRBJ2-1; D is unclear. Germline V gene lookup returns CDR1 SSHAT and CDR2 FNYEAQ (reference sequence). CDR3 size: 13 residues. CDR3 amino acids: CASSLYSGYEQFF. CDR3 coding DNA: TGTGCTAGCAGCCTCTATTCTGGGTATGAGCAGTTCTTC.

The J gene is TRBJ1-2, the V gene TRBV10-3, with D perhaps TRBD1 (5 bases). This CDR3 spans 10 amino acids. The V end lost 10 bases, the J end lost 5 bases, and 8 bases lay between the germline ends. The V gene's germline CDR1 is ENHRY and CDR2 SYGVKD. Written as DNA, the CDR3 is TGTGCCACTGGGGCATATGGCTACACCTTC. Protein sequence: CATGAYGYTF.

This chain uses TRBV9 with TRBJ2-1, with TRBD1 identical over 12 bases. The CDR3 sequence is 13 residues long. The trim removed 3 bases at V and 12 bases at J, leaving 4 bases unmatched. From germline, CDR1 is SGDLS and CDR2 YYNGEE. The CDR3 DNA reads as TGTGCCAGCAGCGGCGGGACAGGGGGCGGGCAGTTCTTC. Translated, it gives CASSGGTGGGQFF.

The chain is built from TRBV29-1 and TRBJ2-1, with 15 nucleotides matching TRBD2. Germline V gives CDR1 SQVTM, CDR2 ANQGSEA. V trimming: 3 bases; J trimming: 5 bases; junction bases outside the gene matches: 2. The CDR3 spans 15 residues. The CDR3 DNA reads as TGCAGCGTTGACGGACTAGCGGGAGGGAACAATGAGCAGTTCTTC. Translated, it gives CSVDGLAGGNNEQFF.

The CDR3 DNA reads TGCGCCAGCAGTAAGACTAGCGGGAGGGAAAATGAGCAGTTCTTC. Its protein is CASSKTSGRENEQFF. V is TRBV10-2 and J is TRBJ2-1; the match to TRBD2 covers 14 bases. Germline CDR1 and CDR2: WSHSY and SAAADI. CDR3 length: 15 residues. The V and J ends lost 5 bases and 7 bases, in that order; junction bases with no gene match: 4.

This chain links TRBV5-1 with TRBJ1-5; D unclear. The CDR3 spans 13 residues. Trimming took 3 bases from V and 5 from J, leaving 9 bases between them. Germline values: CDR1 SGHRS, CDR2 YFSETQ. The CDR3 DNA is TGCGCCAGCAGCTGGGAGGGCGATCAGCCCCAGCATTTT. Its translation: CASSWEGDQPQHF.

V and J are TRBV6-5 and TRBJ1-4; D is unclear. Trimming took off 2 bases at V and 4 bases at J, with 5 bases between the two ends. This CDR3 is 13 amino acids long. The germline CDR1 and CDR2 sequences are MNHEY and SVGAGI. The DNA of the CDR3 is TGTGCCAGCAGTTACCGCGTTAATGAAAAACTGTTTTTT. It encodes CASSYRVNEKLFF.

This clone appeared once. The chain joins TRBV4-1 to TRBJ2-7; 8 bases are a match to TRBD2. With 0 bases clipped from V and 4 bases from J, the junction kept 5 bases outside the gene matches. Germline CDR1 MGHRA, CDR2 YSYEKL. The CDR3 is made up of 15 amino acids. This CDR3 is CASSQDQSGSYEQYF. Written as DNA, the CDR3 is TGCGCCAGCAGCCAAGATCAAAGCGGGAGTTACGAGCAGTACTTC.